Listed below are T cell receptor beta chains from one sample, sequenced in a study of CD8+CD57+ T cells in acquired aplastic anemia. A single record per CDR3 protein comes from TCRdb applying MiXCR to the reads. The sample consists of some 140,000 distinct CDR3 sequences, about 50% of them appearing once. Sequenced material: sorted CD4+, CD8+, or CD8+CD57+ T cells (not recorded which) from PBMCs. These receptors were collected from a human donor with aplastic anemia. CDR3s include the opening cysteine and the closing phenylalanine or tryptophan. Each record gives: D gene, V gene, clone size, CDR3 length, J gene, CDR3 DNA, CDR3 protein. D genes are given only for firm matches. Clone size appears in some rows only: once, few, many, or a class for an expanded clone.

D gene: -
V gene: TRBV6-1
clone size: -
CDR3 length: 17
J gene: TRBJ2-2
CDR3 DNA: TGTGCCAGCGGTGGAACCGGGGACGGAGAAAACACGGGGGAGCTGTTTTTT
CDR3 protein: CASGGTGDGENTGELFF

D gene: TRBD1
V gene: TRBV29-1
clone size: -
CDR3 length: 14
J gene: TRBJ2-5
CDR3 DNA: TGCAGCGTGGGTACCGACAGGGCGGAGAAGACCCAGTACTTC
CDR3 protein: CSVGTDRAEKTQYF

D gene: -
V gene: TRBV6-4
clone size: many
CDR3 length: 16
J gene: TRBJ2-2
CDR3 DNA: TGTGCCAGCAGTGACTCGGGGCAGGGGTTTGCCGGGGAGCTGTTTTTT
CDR3 protein: CASSDSGQGFAGELFF

D gene: -
V gene: TRBV7-8
clone size: many
CDR3 length: 13
J gene: TRBJ2-7
CDR3 DNA: TGTGCCAGCATCCCCGGAGGGGTGGACGAGCAGTACTTC
CDR3 protein: CASIPGGVDEQYF

D gene: -
V gene: TRBV6-2/TRBV6-3
clone size: once
CDR3 length: 13
J gene: TRBJ2-7
CDR3 DNA: TGTGCCAGCCGACTCTCATCTTCCTACGAGCAGTACTTC
CDR3 protein: CASRLSSSYEQYF

D gene: -
V gene: TRBV15
clone size: few
CDR3 length: 14
J gene: TRBJ1-2
CDR3 DNA: TGTGCCACCAGCAGTTACTTACAGGGCTATGGCTACACCTTC
CDR3 protein: CATSSYLQGYGYTF

D gene: TRBD2
V gene: TRBV27
clone size: -
CDR3 length: 15
J gene: TRBJ2-1
CDR3 DNA: TGTGCCAGCAGTTCCACTAGCGGGGTCGGCGCCGAGCCGTTCTTC
CDR3 protein: CASSSTSGVGAEPFF

D gene: -
V gene: TRBV20-1
clone size: medium-sized
CDR3 length: 14
J gene: TRBJ2-5
CDR3 DNA: TGCAGTGCTAATGACGGACGGGCCCAAGAGACCCAGTACTTC
CDR3 protein: CSANDGRAQETQYF

D gene: TRBD2
V gene: TRBV7-8
clone size: -
CDR3 length: 16
J gene: TRBJ2-5
CDR3 DNA: TGTGCCAGCAGCTTAGTGACTAGCTTAATACAAGAGACCCAGTACTTC
CDR3 protein: CASSLVTSLIQETQYF

D gene: TRBD2
V gene: TRBV25-1
clone size: once
CDR3 length: 15
J gene: TRBJ2-1
CDR3 DNA: TGTGCCAGCAGCGTAGCTGGGGAGGGTTACAATGAGCAGTTCTTC
CDR3 protein: CASSVAGEGYNEQFF

D gene: -
V gene: TRBV29-1
clone size: -
CDR3 length: 12
J gene: TRBJ2-7
CDR3 DNA: TGCAGCGTTCCCACTAGAGCCGGCGAGCAGTACTTC
CDR3 protein: CSVPTRAGEQYF

D gene: TRBD1
V gene: TRBV27
clone size: -
CDR3 length: 14
J gene: TRBJ1-4
CDR3 DNA: TGTGCCAGCAGTCCGGACAGGTGGGATGAAAAACTGTTTTTT
CDR3 protein: CASSPDRWDEKLFF

D gene: TRBD1
V gene: TRBV2
clone size: -
CDR3 length: 15
J gene: TRBJ1-1
CDR3 DNA: TGTGCCAGCAGTGACCGGGACAGGAGGGACACTGAAGCTTTCTTT
CDR3 protein: CASSDRDRRDTEAFF

D gene: TRBD1
V gene: TRBV20-1
clone size: -
CDR3 length: 15
J gene: TRBJ2-3
CDR3 DNA: TGCAGTGCTAGGCGGCAGGGACAGGGACGCGGTACGCAGTATTTT
CDR3 protein: CSARRQGQGRGTQYF

D gene: -
V gene: TRBV20-1
clone size: -
CDR3 length: 13
J gene: TRBJ2-5
CDR3 DNA: TGCAGTGCCAGACAGGGTCTCGAGCGGGGCCAGTACTTC
CDR3 protein: CSARQGLERGQYF

D gene: -
V gene: TRBV27
clone size: -
CDR3 length: 14
J gene: TRBJ2-5
CDR3 DNA: TGTGCCAGCAGTTTATACCTGGGCCAAGATACCCAGTACTTC
CDR3 protein: CASSLYLGQDTQYF

D gene: TRBD2
V gene: TRBV7-7
clone size: -
CDR3 length: 11
J gene: TRBJ2-5
CDR3 DNA: TGTGCTAGCGGGGAGGCGATGGCCCAGTACTTC
CDR3 protein: CASGEAMAQYF

D gene: TRBD2
V gene: TRBV24-1
clone size: -
CDR3 length: 13
J gene: TRBJ2-5
CDR3 DNA: TGTGCCAGCAGTTGGGAGCGGGGAGAGACCCAGTACTTC
CDR3 protein: CASSWERGETQYF

D gene: -
V gene: TRBV24-1
clone size: few
CDR3 length: 14
J gene: TRBJ2-2
CDR3 DNA: TGTGCCACCAGTGGTCACGTCGACACCGGGGAGCTGTTTTTT
CDR3 protein: CATSGHVDTGELFF

D gene: -
V gene: TRBV4-2
clone size: many
CDR3 length: 17
J gene: TRBJ2-1
CDR3 DNA: TGTGCCAGCAGCCAGCCGGGGGAATTGAGCTCCTACAATGAGCAGTTCTTC
CDR3 protein: CASSQPGELSSYNEQFF

D gene: TRBD1
V gene: TRBV15
clone size: -
CDR3 length: 15
J gene: TRBJ1-2
CDR3 DNA: TGTGCCACCAGCAGAGCTCGGACAGGGGCTATAGGCTACACCTTC
CDR3 protein: CATSRARTGAIGYTF

D gene: -
V gene: TRBV20-1
clone size: -
CDR3 length: 11
J gene: TRBJ2-5
CDR3 DNA: TGCAGTGCTAGCGACCCAGAGACCCAGTACTTC
CDR3 protein: CSASDPETQYF

D gene: TRBD2
V gene: TRBV12-3/TRBV12-4
clone size: many
CDR3 length: 15
J gene: TRBJ2-5
CDR3 DNA: TGTGCCAGCAGCCTTAGCGGGGGGGCCGGAGAGACCCAGTACTTC
CDR3 protein: CASSLSGGAGETQYF

D gene: TRBD2
V gene: TRBV20-1
clone size: -
CDR3 length: 13
J gene: TRBJ2-3
CDR3 DNA: TGCAGTGAAACTAGCGGGGGGGCAGATACGCAGTATTTT
CDR3 protein: CSETSGGADTQYF

D gene: -
V gene: TRBV7-9
clone size: once
CDR3 length: 15
J gene: TRBJ2-2
CDR3 DNA: TGTGCCAGCAGCTTACTACGGCAAAACACCGGGGAGCTGTTTTTT
CDR3 protein: CASSLLRQNTGELFF

D gene: TRBD1
V gene: TRBV7-2
clone size: -
CDR3 length: 12
J gene: TRBJ2-7
CDR3 DNA: TGTGCCAGCAGCCGACAGGGTCTCGAGCAGTACTTC
CDR3 protein: CASSRQGLEQYF

D gene: -
V gene: TRBV6-5
clone size: many
CDR3 length: 14
J gene: TRBJ2-5
CDR3 DNA: TGTGCCAGCAGTTTTCGGGGGGCCCAGGAGACCCAGTACTTC
CDR3 protein: CASSFRGAQETQYF

D gene: -
V gene: TRBV2
clone size: -
CDR3 length: 15
J gene: TRBJ2-7
CDR3 DNA: TGTGCCAGCAGTGAAGGCCGCGGGGTCTCCTACGAGCAGTACTTC
CDR3 protein: CASSEGRGVSYEQYF

D gene: -
V gene: TRBV13
clone size: -
CDR3 length: 12
J gene: TRBJ1-1
CDR3 DNA: TGTGCCAGCGCTAGAGTGAACACTGAAGCTTTCTTT
CDR3 protein: CASARVNTEAFF

D gene: TRBD2
V gene: TRBV7-8
clone size: once
CDR3 length: 14
J gene: TRBJ2-7
CDR3 DNA: TGTACCAGCAGCTTAAGCCTAGCGGACTACGAGCAGTACTTC
CDR3 protein: CTSSLSLADYEQYF

D gene: -
V gene: TRBV4-2
clone size: many
CDR3 length: 14
J gene: TRBJ2-5
CDR3 DNA: TGTGCCAGCAGCCAAGAAGGCCTAGATCGCGCCCAGTACTTC
CDR3 protein: CASSQEGLDRAQYF

D gene: -
V gene: TRBV15
clone size: -
CDR3 length: 14
J gene: TRBJ1-1
CDR3 DNA: TGTGCCACCAGCGGGGGGTGGGGGTCCACTGAAGCTTTCTTT
CDR3 protein: CATSGGWGSTEAFF

D gene: -
V gene: TRBV12-3/TRBV12-4
clone size: -
CDR3 length: 14
J gene: TRBJ2-1
CDR3 DNA: TGTGCCAGCAGTTCGCTAGCGTACGACAATGAGCAGTTCTTC
CDR3 protein: CASSSLAYDNEQFF

D gene: -
V gene: TRBV20-1
clone size: few
CDR3 length: 12
J gene: TRBJ2-7
CDR3 DNA: TGCAGTGCTAGAGATGGGGTTTACGAGCAGTACTTC
CDR3 protein: CSARDGVYEQYF

D gene: -
V gene: TRBV7-6
clone size: -
CDR3 length: 13
J gene: TRBJ2-2
CDR3 DNA: TGTGCCAGCAGCACCCTTAGCACCGGGGAGCTGTTTTTT
CDR3 protein: CASSTLSTGELFF

D gene: TRBD1
V gene: TRBV15
clone size: -
CDR3 length: 16
J gene: TRBJ1-6
CDR3 DNA: TGTGCCACCAGCAGAGATCCCCAGGGGGGTAATTCACCCCTCCACTTT
CDR3 protein: CATSRDPQGGNSPLHF

D gene: -
V gene: TRBV10-2
clone size: -
CDR3 length: 16
J gene: TRBJ1-6
CDR3 DNA: TGCGCCAGCAATATCGGCAGGTCCTCCTATAATTCACCCCTCCACTTT
CDR3 protein: CASNIGRSSYNSPLHF

D gene: TRBD2
V gene: TRBV19
clone size: -
CDR3 length: 17
J gene: TRBJ2-3
CDR3 DNA: TGTGCCAGTATTGGGACTAGCGGAGACTCTAGCACAGATACGCAGTATTTT
CDR3 protein: CASIGTSGDSSTDTQYF

D gene: -
V gene: TRBV10-2
clone size: -
CDR3 length: 16
J gene: TRBJ2-3
CDR3 DNA: TGCGCCAGCAGTGAGTCGGGGGGTCTAGCTGCAGATACGCAGTATTTT
CDR3 protein: CASSESGGLAADTQYF

D gene: -
V gene: TRBV24-1
clone size: -
CDR3 length: 14
J gene: TRBJ2-7
CDR3 DNA: TGTGCCACCAGTGGTGGCGGGCACTCCTACGAGCAGTACTTC
CDR3 protein: CATSGGGHSYEQYF

D gene: -
V gene: TRBV7-2
clone size: many
CDR3 length: 14
J gene: TRBJ2-3
CDR3 DNA: TGTGCCAGCAGCTCAGGGACGGGGGCCCTCCGTGGGTATTTT
CDR3 protein: CASSSGTGALRGYF

D gene: -
V gene: TRBV7-2
clone size: -
CDR3 length: 16
J gene: TRBJ2-5
CDR3 DNA: TGTGCCAGCAGCTTAATGGGCTGGACAGTCCAAGAGACCCAGTACTTC
CDR3 protein: CASSLMGWTVQETQYF

D gene: -
V gene: TRBV9
clone size: many
CDR3 length: 13
J gene: TRBJ2-1
CDR3 DNA: TGTGCCAGCAGCCCGACCCAGGGCACCGAGCAGTTCTTC
CDR3 protein: CASSPTQGTEQFF

D gene: TRBD1
V gene: TRBV7-8
clone size: few
CDR3 length: 15
J gene: TRBJ2-5
CDR3 DNA: TGTGCCAGCAGCTTGGGGACAGGGAGTCGGGAGACCCAGTACTTC
CDR3 protein: CASSLGTGSRETQYF

D gene: -
V gene: TRBV20-1
clone size: many
CDR3 length: 14
J gene: TRBJ2-1
CDR3 DNA: TGCAGTGCTCACCCAGAATTTTCCTACAATGAGCAGTTCTTC
CDR3 protein: CSAHPEFSYNEQFF

D gene: -
V gene: TRBV24-1
clone size: -
CDR3 length: 14
J gene: TRBJ2-7
CDR3 DNA: TGTGCCACCAGTGATCCCCGCAGCTCCTACGAGCAGTACTTC
CDR3 protein: CATSDPRSSYEQYF

D gene: -
V gene: TRBV12-3/TRBV12-4
clone size: -
CDR3 length: 14
J gene: TRBJ2-7
CDR3 DNA: TGTGCCAGCAGTTTAGGGGCCCAGGCCCACGAGCAGTACTTC
CDR3 protein: CASSLGAQAHEQYF

D gene: -
V gene: TRBV15
clone size: few
CDR3 length: 16
J gene: TRBJ2-7
CDR3 DNA: TGTGCCACCAGCGAACTCAGGGGCGACGGAGGGTACGAGCAGTACTTC
CDR3 protein: CATSELRGDGGYEQYF

D gene: -
V gene: TRBV4-1
clone size: many
CDR3 length: 13
J gene: TRBJ1-3
CDR3 DNA: TGCGCCAGCAGCACGAGTTCCGGAAACACCATATATTTT
CDR3 protein: CASSTSSGNTIYF

D gene: -
V gene: TRBV5-6
clone size: many
CDR3 length: 15
J gene: TRBJ1-1
CDR3 DNA: TGTGCCAGCAGCGGTTGGGGGGGGGTGAACACTGAAGCTTTCTTT
CDR3 protein: CASSGWGGVNTEAFF

D gene: -
V gene: TRBV4-3
clone size: many
CDR3 length: 15
J gene: TRBJ2-5
CDR3 DNA: TGCGCCAGCAGCCAAGTGGAGGGGGAGGGAGAGACCCAGTACTTC
CDR3 protein: CASSQVEGEGETQYF

D gene: TRBD2
V gene: TRBV20-1
clone size: -
CDR3 length: 14
J gene: TRBJ2-2
CDR3 DNA: TGCAGTGCTCCTTTTCAGCGGGGGGCCGGGGAGCTGTTTTTT
CDR3 protein: CSAPFQRGAGELFF

D gene: -
V gene: TRBV20-1
clone size: few
CDR3 length: 11
J gene: TRBJ2-1
CDR3 DNA: TGCAGTGCTAAAACTGTCACGGGACAGTTCTTC
CDR3 protein: CSAKTVTGQFF

D gene: -
V gene: TRBV19
clone size: many
CDR3 length: 14
J gene: TRBJ1-6
CDR3 DNA: TGTGCCAGTACCCCCCGGGGGGGTAGATCACCCCTCCACTTT
CDR3 protein: CASTPRGGRSPLHF

D gene: -
V gene: TRBV10-3
clone size: few
CDR3 length: 14
J gene: TRBJ2-1
CDR3 DNA: TGTGCCATCAGTGGAGGCACACCTAACAATGAGCAGTTCTTC
CDR3 protein: CAISGGTPNNEQFF